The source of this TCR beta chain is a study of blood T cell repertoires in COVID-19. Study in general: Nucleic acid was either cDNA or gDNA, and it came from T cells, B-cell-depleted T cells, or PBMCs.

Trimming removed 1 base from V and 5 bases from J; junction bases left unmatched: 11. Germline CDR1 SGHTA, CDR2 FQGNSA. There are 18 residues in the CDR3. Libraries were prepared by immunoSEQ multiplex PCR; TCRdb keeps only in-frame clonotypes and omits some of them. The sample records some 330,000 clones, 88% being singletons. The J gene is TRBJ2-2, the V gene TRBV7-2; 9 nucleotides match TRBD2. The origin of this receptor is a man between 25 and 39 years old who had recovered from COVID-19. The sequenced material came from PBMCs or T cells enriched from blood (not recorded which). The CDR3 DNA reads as TGTGCCAGCAGCTTAGTGGGGACGAGCGGGGGGAGGACCGGGGAGCTGTTTTTT. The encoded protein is CASSLVGTSGGRTGELFF.